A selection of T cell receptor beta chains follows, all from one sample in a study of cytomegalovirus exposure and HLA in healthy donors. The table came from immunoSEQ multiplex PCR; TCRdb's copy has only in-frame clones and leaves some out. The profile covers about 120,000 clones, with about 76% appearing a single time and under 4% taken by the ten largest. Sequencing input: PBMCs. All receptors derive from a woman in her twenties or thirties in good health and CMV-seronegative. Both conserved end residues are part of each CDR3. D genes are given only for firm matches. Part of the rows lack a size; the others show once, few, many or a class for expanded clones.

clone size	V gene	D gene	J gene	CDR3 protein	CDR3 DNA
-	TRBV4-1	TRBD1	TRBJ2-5	CASSYRGREETQYF	TGCGCCAGCAGTTACAGGGGTAGGGAAGAGACCCAGTACTTC
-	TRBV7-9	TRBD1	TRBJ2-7	CSSSSDRGGTYEQYF	TGTTCCAGCAGCTCCGACAGGGGTGGGACCTACGAGCAGTACTTC
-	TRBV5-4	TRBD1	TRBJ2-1	CASSATGSSYNEQFF	TGTGCCAGCAGCGCGACAGGGAGCTCCTACAATGAGCAGTTCTTC
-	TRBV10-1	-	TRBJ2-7	CASSDGRGAEQYF	TGCGCCAGCAGTGACGGCAGGGGAGCCGAGCAGTACTTC
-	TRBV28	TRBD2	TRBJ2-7	CASSLLAGRSYEQYF	TGTGCCAGCAGTCTACTAGCGGGCCGCTCCTACGAGCAGTACTTC
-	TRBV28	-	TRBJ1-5	CASSQTGGVGLNQPQHF	TGTGCCAGCAGCCAGACAGGTGGGGTCGGCCTAAATCAGCCCCAGCATTTT
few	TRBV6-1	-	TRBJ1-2	CASSEGQNYGYTF	TGTGCCAGCAGTGAAGGGCAGAACTATGGCTACACCTTC
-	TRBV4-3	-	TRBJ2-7	CASSQTGPSYEQYF	TGCGCCAGCAGCCAAACAGGGCCGTCCTACGAGCAGTACTTC
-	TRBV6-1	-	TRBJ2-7	CASSNTYEQYF	TGTGCCAGCTCTAATACCTACGAGCAGTACTTC
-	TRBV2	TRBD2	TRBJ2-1	CASSAFGGSSNEQFF	TGTGCCAGCAGTGCCTTTGGCGGGAGTAGTAATGAGCAGTTCTTC
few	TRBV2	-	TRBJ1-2	CASPRAYGYTF	TGTGCCAGCCCCCGAGCGTATGGCTACACCTTC
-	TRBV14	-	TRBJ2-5	CASSQEVGVRETQYF	TGTGCCAGCAGCCAAGAAGTAGGGGTACGTGAGACCCAGTACTTC
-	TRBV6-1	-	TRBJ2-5	CASSALSGGLQGTQYF	TGTGCCAGCAGTGCCTTATCCGGGGGGCTCCAAGGGACCCAGTACTTC
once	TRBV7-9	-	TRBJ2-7	CASSPGLTYEQYF	TGTGCCAGCAGCCCGGGACTTACCTACGAGCAGTACTTC
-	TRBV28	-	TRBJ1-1	CASHPTGLAGTEAFF	TGTGCCAGTCACCCCACAGGGCTAGCGGGCACTGAAGCTTTCTTT
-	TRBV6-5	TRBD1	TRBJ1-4	CASSYFQGAEKLFF	TGTGCCAGCAGTTACTTTCAGGGGGCGGAAAAACTGTTTTTT
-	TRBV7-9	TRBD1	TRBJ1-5	CASSLTGRSQPQHF	TGTGCCAGCAGCTTGACAGGGAGAAGTCAGCCCCAGCATTTT
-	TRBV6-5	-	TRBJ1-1	CASSSQGRTEAFF	TGTGCCAGCAGTTCACAGGGTAGGACTGAAGCTTTCTTT